Shown below are 27 T cell receptor beta chains from a single sample sequenced in a study of cytomegalovirus exposure and HLA in healthy donors. With 60 Vbeta and 13 Jbeta primers, the PCR was carried out. Only in-frame clones appear in the TCRdb table, and some are missing; sequencing was by immunoSEQ multiplex PCR. The table has 60,000 to 80,000 clones, less than 85% seen once. Sequencing was done on a sample of PBMCs. The receptor source for this set is a woman aged 30 to 39 in good health and CMV-seronegative.

The chain couples TRBV5-4 to TRBJ1-2; 8 positions match TRBD1. The CDR3 is made up of 15 amino acids. V lost 0 bases, J lost 4 bases, and 5 bases stayed unmatched. The germline CDR1 and CDR2 sequences are SGHNT and YYREEE (reference sequence). This CDR3 is CASSLGGQALYGYTF. Written as DNA, the CDR3 is TGTGCCAGCAGCTTGGGGGGACAGGCCCTCTATGGCTACACCTTC.

This clone was recorded once. The rearrangement joins TRBV6-1 to TRBJ2-7; possible D gene TRBD1, 6 bases. The CDR3 sequence is 14 residues long. The V end was cut by 5 bases, the J end by 7 bases, with 18 bases between. The V gene's germline CDR1 is MNHNS and CDR2 SASEGT. CDR3 nucleotides: TGTGCCAGCAGTCGGGACAATGGTTACGGGGAGCAGTACGTC. Residues: CASSRDNGYGEQYV.

The rearrangement joins TRBV6-1 to TRBJ1-4; D unclear. The CDR3 is 13 amino acids. The germline V and J ends were trimmed by 2 bases and 7 bases, with 8 bases remaining between them. Germline CDR1 MNHNS, CDR2 SASEGT. The CDR3 DNA reads TGTGCCAGCAGTGAACGGTCGGGTGAAAAACTGTTTTTT. This translates into CASSERSGEKLFF.

The V and J genes are TRBV6-5 and TRBJ1-2; TRBD1 aligns across 9 bases. This CDR3 is built from 11 residues. Germline V gives CDR1 MNHEY, CDR2 SVGAGI. Trimming at V came to 5 bases and at J to 13 bases, leaving 5 bases not matched to a gene. Here the CDR3 DNA reads TGTGCCAGCAGTACGGGGACAGGGAGCACCTTC. Translating it yields CASSTGTGSTF.

The rearrangement joins TRBV18 to TRBJ1-2, with TRBD1 matching 7 bases. Germline lookup yields CDR1 KGHSH and CDR2 LQKENI. Trimming cost V 4 bases and J 7 bases; bases outside gene matches: 18. CDR3 length equals 17 residues. CDR3 protein: CASSRLPVQGQSSGYTF. The CDR3 coding sequence is TGTGCCAGCTCACGACTACCGGTACAGGGGCAATCAAGTGGCTACACCTTC.

The chain uses TRBV29-1 and TRBJ2-7, with D unclear. The CDR3 has 14 residues. V lost 4 bases and J lost 0, with 13 bases in between. The germline V gene encodes CDR1 SQVTM and CDR2 ANQGSEA. The CDR3 DNA sequence: TGCAGCGTTGCTTCCCCGCGGAACTCCTACGAGCAGTACTTC. Its protein is CSVASPRNSYEQYF.

This chain joins TRBV13 and TRBJ2-3; the match to TRBD2 covers 11 bases. CDR3 length: 18 residues. Germline V lookup: CDR1 PRHDT, CDR2 FYEKMQ (reference sequence). Trimming cost V 5 bases and J 1 base; bases outside gene matches: 11. The CDR3, as DNA: TGTGCCAGCAGCCCCGGGACTAGCGGAAGTCAGGGCACAGATACGCAGTATTTT. This translates into CASSPGTSGSQGTDTQYF.

J is TRBJ1-2 and V is TRBV28; TRBD1 matches at 11 bases. This CDR3 is built from 14 residues. Germline loops: CDR1 MDHEN, CDR2 SYDVKM. J lost 4 bases, V lost 2 bases, and 0 bases had no gene match. The CDR3 DNA follows: TGTGCCAGCAGTTTAGGGACAGGGGGCTATGGCTACACCTTC. Amino acids: CASSLGTGGYGYTF.

The chain joins TRBV19 to TRBJ2-6; tentatively, D is TRBD1 (5 bases). Deletions cut 4 bases from V and 0 bases from J, with 10 bases between. CDR3 size: 16 residues. CDR1 LNHDA and CDR2 SQIVND come from the germline V gene (reference sequence). The CDR3 reads CASSSTRDSGANVLTF. CDR3 sequence (DNA): TGTGCCAGTAGTAGTACCAGGGACTCTGGGGCCAACGTCCTGACTTTC.

This rearrangement joins TRBV5-1 to TRBJ2-2, with TRBD2 matching 9 bases. V shed 0 bases and J 6 bases; nucleotides not matched to a gene: 6. The CDR3 spans 16 residues. Germline values: CDR1 SGHRS, CDR2 YFSETQ. The CDR3 DNA is TGCGCCAGCAGCTTGGGTGGCGGGAGGGTCTCCGGGGAGCTGTTTTTT. This gives the protein CASSLGGGRVSGELFF.

Turning to this clone: Sequence at one end of the junction differs from germline and may be a read error. The V gene is TRBV7-9, the J gene TRBJ2-5; tentative D call: TRBD2 (6 bases). The CDR3 runs 13 residues. CDR1 and CDR2 (germline): SEHNR, FQNEAQ (reference sequence). The CDR3 loop is CSSSLVLAETQYF. CDR3 nucleotide sequence: TGTTCCAGCAGCTTAGTACTAGCCGAGACCCAGTACTTC. Based on the CDR3 plus reference TRBV7-9 and TRBJ2-5, the full variable domain is DTGVSQNPRHKITKRGQNVTFRCDPISEHNRLYWYRQTLGQGPEFLTYFQNEAQLEKSRLLSDRFSAERPKGSFSTLEIQRTEQGDSAMYLCSSSLVLAETQYFGPGTRLLVL.

The V gene is TRBV19, the J gene TRBJ2-1, with TRBD2 matching 15 bases. Germline V gene data show CDR1 as LNHDA and CDR2 as SQIVND (reference sequence). This CDR3 contains 17 residues. J gave up 8 bases and V 2 bases, and 7 bases lay outside the gene matches. The CDR3 region has the DNA TGTGCCAGTAGTATATGGGGACTAGCGGGAGGATTGGATGAGCAGTTCTTC. It codes for CASSIWGLAGGLDEQFF.

The chain is built from TRBV10-1 and TRBJ2-3; TRBD2 matches at 7 bases. Germline V gives CDR1 WNHNN, CDR2 SYGVQD (reference sequence). J was trimmed by 5 bases and V by 0 bases; bases with no gene match: 5. This CDR3 contains 15 residues. DNA for the CDR3: TGCGCCAGCAGTGAGTCACGCCCGGGAGGAGATACGCAGTATTTT. The encoded protein is CASSESRPGGDTQYF.

This clone showed up just a few times. V and J are TRBV30 and TRBJ1-5; 7 positions agree with TRBD1. The CDR3 loop spans 13 amino acids. Germline CDR1 reads GTSNPN; CDR2 reads SVGIG (reference sequence). With 1 base clipped from V and 7 bases from J, the junction kept 4 bases outside the gene matches. The CDR3 is CAWSAGGGQPQHF. The CDR3 nucleotides read TGTGCCTGGAGTGCAGGGGGTGGCCAGCCCCAGCATTTT.

The chain has TRBV2 and TRBJ2-7; TRBD2 agrees at 9 bases. V was pared by 6 bases and J by 2 bases, with 8 bases of the junction left unmatched. Per the germline V gene, CDR1 is SNHLY and CDR2 is FYNNEI. This CDR3 has 15 residues. The CDR3 DNA follows: TGTGCCAGCAGCCAGGCGGGGGGGCGCCCCTACGAGCAGTACTTC. It translates to CASSQAGGRPYEQYF. Based on the CDR3 plus reference TRBV2 and TRBJ2-7, the full variable domain is EPEVTQTPSHQVTQMGQEVILRCVPISNHLYFYWYRQILGQKVEFLVSFYNNEISEKSEIFDDQFSVERPDGSNFTLKIRSTKLEDSAMYFCASSQAGGRPYEQYFGPGTRLTVT.

This chain uses TRBV5-6 with TRBJ2-2; the D gene is possibly TRBD2 (5 bases). Germline CDR1 and CDR2: SGHDT and YYEEEE. V was trimmed by 3 bases and J by 7 bases, leaving 13 bases between them. CDR3 length equals 14 residues. The CDR3 DNA follows: TGTGCCAGCAGCTGGACGGGCGGAGGCGGGGAGCTGTTTTTT. Its protein is CASSWTGGGGELFF. The variable domain in full, completed from reference TRBV5-6 and TRBJ2-2, reads DAGVTQSPTHLIKTRGQQVTLRCSPKSGHDTVSWYQQALGQGPQFIFQYYEEEERQRGNFPDRFSGHQFPNYSSELNVNALLLGDSALYLCASSWTGGGGELFFGEGSRLTVL.

This chain connects TRBV6-5 to TRBJ1-2, with D possibly matching TRBD1 (6 bases). V lost 4 bases and J 8 bases, leaving 11 bases between the germline ends. Germline-derived CDR1 and CDR2 are MNHEY and SVGAGI. The CDR3 covers 12 residues. CDR3 nucleotide sequence: TGTGCCAGCAGTTTACAGGGCGGAGGCTACACCTTC. Protein sequence: CASSLQGGGYTF.

The chain couples TRBV25-1 to TRBJ2-3, with D perhaps matching TRBD2 (7 bases). Germline CDR1 and CDR2: MGHDK and SYGVNS. This CDR3 has 13 amino acids. The germline V and J ends were trimmed by 6 bases and 3 bases, with 10 bases remaining between them. The CDR3 loop reads CASSGGLTDTQYF. CDR3 DNA sequence: TGTGCCAGCAGCGGGGGGCTTACAGATACGCAGTATTTT.

The gene calls are TRBV15 and TRBJ2-3; D gene unclear. V was pared by 0 bases and J by 4 bases, with 5 bases between. This CDR3 is 13 amino acids long. Per germline, CDR1 LNHNV and CDR2 YYDKDF (reference sequence). The CDR3 coding sequence is TGTGCCACCAGCAGAGATCATTCAGATACGCAGTATTTT. Its protein product is CATSRDHSDTQYF.

V and J are TRBV6-1 and TRBJ1-2, with a weak D call TRBD1 (5 bases). The V and J ends lost 8 bases and 0 bases respectively, with 10 bases between them. CDR1 and CDR2 (germline): MNHNS, SASEGT. The CDR3 spans 13 residues. The CDR3 DNA follows: TGTGCCAGCCCGGGAGGGGCTAACTATGGCTACACCTTC. As protein: CASPGGANYGYTF.

The rearrangement links TRBV28 to TRBJ2-7; TRBD1 might be the D (5 bases). The V gene lost 6 bases and the J gene lost 2 bases, with 14 bases spanning the gap. CDR1 and CDR2 from the germline V gene are MDHEN and SYDVKM. This CDR3 has 14 residues. Here the CDR3 DNA reads TGTGCCAGCAGCAGCCGTGTGGGGCCCTACGAGCAGTACTTC. This translates into CASSSRVGPYEQYF.

The chain combines TRBV7-9 with TRBJ2-7; 9 bases fit TRBD1. Germline CDR1 SEHNR, CDR2 FQNEAQ (reference sequence). The CDR3 contains 12 residues. J was trimmed by 5 bases and V by 4 bases; bases with no gene match: 0. This CDR3 reads CASSWTGDEQYV. CDR3 nucleotides: TGTGCCAGCAGCTGGACAGGGGACGAGCAGTACGTC.

This chain joins TRBV28 and TRBJ1-2, with D unresolved. The CDR3 has 13 amino acids. The ends were cut back, 2 bases at V and 8 bases at J, with 12 bases in the middle. In germline, CDR1 is MDHEN, CDR2 SYDVKM. The CDR3 loop reads CASSLTRRRGYTF. The CDR3 nucleotides read TGTGCCAGCAGTTTAACGCGGCGGCGGGGCTACACCTTC.

This clone was found once. The chain joins TRBV9 to TRBJ2-5, with no clear D. Germline V gene data show CDR1 as SGDLS and CDR2 as YYNGEE. V gave up 0 bases and J gave up 0 bases, with 9 bases separating them. This CDR3 spans 15 amino acids. The CDR3 DNA is TGTGCCAGCAGCGTAGGGGCAAACTACCAAGAGACCCAGTACTTC. This gives the protein CASSVGANYQETQYF.

The DNA for the CDR3 is TGTGCCAGTAGTTACGGGCGGGGCCCCTTCACCGGGGAGCTGTTTTTT. Protein: CASSYGRGPFTGELFF. The chain employs TRBV19 and TRBJ2-2; weak D call: TRBD2 (6 bases). The CDR3 has 16 amino acids. Germline V gene sequence: CDR1 LNHDA, CDR2 SQIVND (reference sequence). V lost 5 bases and J lost 4, with 17 bases in between. Complete variable domain (other parts from reference TRBV19 and TRBJ2-2): DGGITQSPKYLFRKEGQNVTLSCEQNLNHDAMYWYRQDPGQGLRLIYYSQIVNDFQKGDIAEGYSVSREKKESFPLTVTSAQKNPTAFYLCASSYGRGPFTGELFFGEGSRLTVL.

The rearrangement links TRBV2 to TRBJ1-2, with TRBD1 matching 9 bases. The germline V gene has CDR1 SNHLY and CDR2 FYNNEI. With V trimmed by 10 bases and J by 4 bases, 7 bases remained unmatched. The CDR3 is 13 residues long. CDR3 sequence reads: CATLQDRGYGYTF. In DNA form, the CDR3 reads TGTGCCACGCTACAGGACAGGGGCTATGGCTACACCTTC.

This clone was counted only a few times. This chain's CDR3 is CASSRFFSAISGNTIYF. CDR3 sequence (DNA): TGTGCCAGCAGTCGATTCTTTTCAGCGATCTCTGGAAACACCATATATTTT. The chain has TRBV27 and TRBJ1-3; the D is unclear. The CDR3 totals 17 residues. From germline, CDR1 is MNHEY and CDR2 SMNVEV (reference sequence). Trimming stripped 5 bases from V and 0 bases from J, with 17 bases between.